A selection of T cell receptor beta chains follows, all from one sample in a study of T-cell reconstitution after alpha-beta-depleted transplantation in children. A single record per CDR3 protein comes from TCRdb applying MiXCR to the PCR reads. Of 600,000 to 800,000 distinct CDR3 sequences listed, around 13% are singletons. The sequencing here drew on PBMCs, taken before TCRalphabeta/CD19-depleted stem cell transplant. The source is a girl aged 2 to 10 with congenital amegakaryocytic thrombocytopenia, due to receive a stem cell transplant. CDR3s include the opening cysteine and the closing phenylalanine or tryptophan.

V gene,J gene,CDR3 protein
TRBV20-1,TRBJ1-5,CRATGGNQPQHF
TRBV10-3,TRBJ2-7,CAMGQVDEQYF
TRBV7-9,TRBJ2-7,CASSFRGVEEQYF
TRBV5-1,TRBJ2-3,CASSLDRGTTDTQYF
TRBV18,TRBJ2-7,CASSPGTGDYEQYF
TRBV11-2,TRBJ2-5,CASSSRWETQYF
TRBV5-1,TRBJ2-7,CASRDASLYEQYF
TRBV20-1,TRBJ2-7,CSARSPGQGSYEQYF
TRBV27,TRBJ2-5,CASALQGGRETQYF
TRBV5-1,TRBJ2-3,CASSLTTSSDTQYF
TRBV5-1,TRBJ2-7,CASSFLARDYEQYF
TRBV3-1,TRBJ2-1,CASSQGLAGGPYEQFF
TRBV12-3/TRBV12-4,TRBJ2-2,CASISSRQAGGPNTGELFF
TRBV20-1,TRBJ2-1,CSATLSGSPHHEQFF
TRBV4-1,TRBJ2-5,CASSQDPGLQETQYF
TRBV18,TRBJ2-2,CASSPSPATGELFF
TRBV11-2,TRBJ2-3,CASSLAAGGLDTQYF
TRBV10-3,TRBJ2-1,CAISESWVGNEQFF
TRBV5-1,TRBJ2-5,CASATGGVETQYF
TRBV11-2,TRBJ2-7,CASSRATGGRLYEQYF
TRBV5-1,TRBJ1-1,CASSLSQGGEAFF
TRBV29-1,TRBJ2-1,CSVWRGNNEQFF
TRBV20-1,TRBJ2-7,CSALTGGAYEQYF
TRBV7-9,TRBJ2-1,CASSLASGSLYNEQFF
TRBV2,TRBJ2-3,CASSAGVDTDTQYF
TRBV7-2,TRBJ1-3,CASSARLGTSGNTIYF
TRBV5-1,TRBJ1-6,CASSPTGLRSPLHF
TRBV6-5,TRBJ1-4,CASSYTRGDEKLFF
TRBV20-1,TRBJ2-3,CSASQSRDPETDTQYF
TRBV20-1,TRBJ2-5,CSARDGNKYQETQYF
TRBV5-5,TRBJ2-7,CASSLAPPSSYEQYF
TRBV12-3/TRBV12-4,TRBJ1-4,CASKVGGEKLFF
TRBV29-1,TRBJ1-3,CSVRGGDTIYF
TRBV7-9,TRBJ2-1,CASSLAWLNEQFF
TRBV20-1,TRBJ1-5,CSARAGGGRGSNQPQHF
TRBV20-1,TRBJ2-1,CSAMDSRLGSYNEQFF
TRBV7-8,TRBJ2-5,CASSPDLLETQYF
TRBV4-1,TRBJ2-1,CASSQRMSGRSYNEQFF
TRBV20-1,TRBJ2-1,CSASGLAGYNEQFF
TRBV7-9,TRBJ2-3,CASSPPSSSDTQYF
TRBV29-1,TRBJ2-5,CSAKTSLETQYF
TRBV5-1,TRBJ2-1,CASSPEGATFSYNEQFF
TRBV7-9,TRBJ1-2,CASSTSRDRGEAYGYTF
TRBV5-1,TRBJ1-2,CASSLGEANYGYTF
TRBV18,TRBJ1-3,CASSPGRNAYSGNTIYF
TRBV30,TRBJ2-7,CAWSEGGNYEQYF
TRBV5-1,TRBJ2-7,CASSPSGSSSYKQYF
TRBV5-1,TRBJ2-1,CASSVAEQYNEQFF
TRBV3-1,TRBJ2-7,CASSQDLGLASGEQYF
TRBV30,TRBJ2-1,CAWTSGSYNEQFF
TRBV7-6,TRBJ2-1,CATRTPGTTYNEQFF
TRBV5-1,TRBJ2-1,CASSATSGRGTYNEQFF
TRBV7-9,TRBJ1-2,CASSLARAGYGYTF
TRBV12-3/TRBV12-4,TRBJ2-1,CASSPGIWAGGVDEQFF
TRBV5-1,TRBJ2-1,CASSIPGLREFF
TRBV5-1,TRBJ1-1,CASSLATGVNTEAFF